This TCR beta chain was identified during a study of shared clonotypes between healthy human individuals. Input per replicate PCR of unsorted PBMC was about 300 ng DNA, corresponding to roughly 30,000 T cell genomes. Profiled with immunoSEQ multiplex PCR; TCRdb holds only in-frame clones, not every one. The table lists fewer than 500,000 clones, about 80% of them singletons. The germline CDR1 and CDR2 sequences are SGDLS and YYNGEE. V shed 2 bases, J shed 2 bases, and the junction held 4 bases outside the gene matches. The CDR3 runs to 15 residues. The chain carries TRBV9 and TRBJ1-2, with 9 bases lining up with TRBD1. The sequence came from a woman aged 40 to 49 in good health. Some clones in this sample may be carry-over from other donors' samples. The specimen was PBMCs. CDR3 amino acids: CASSVRDRVNYGYTF. The CDR3 DNA reads TGTGCCAGCAGCGTCCGGGACAGGGTAAACTATGGCTACACCTTC.